This T cell receptor beta chain originates from a study of cytomegalovirus exposure and HLA in healthy donors. About the study: HLA-typed donors contributed approximately 86 million unique TCRs, which were held in an early data release.

Germline CDR1 and CDR2: SNHLY and FYNNEI. This CDR3 contains 12 residues. Trimming took off 6 bases at V and 2 bases at J, with 7 bases between the two ends. Only a few counts were recorded for this clone. The antigen remains unidentified. Findings of the study overall: Indistinguishable V segments such as TRBV6-2 and TRBV6-3 were excluded.

This PCR relied on a set of 60 Vbeta primers and 13 Jbeta primers. Sequencing was performed with immunoSEQ multiplex PCR; in TCRdb, only in-frame clones are kept and a portion is missing. This sample carries around 140,000 clones, 77% of them seen once, and the ten largest clones take under 2%. Though probably carrying unrecorded immune exposures, donors were nominally healthy at sampling. The receptor was derived from a female donor in good health and CMV-seronegative. The sample taken for sequencing was PBMCs. The chain links TRBV2 to TRBJ2-5; D unresolved. The chain's CDR3 is CASSENQETQYF. The DNA of the CDR3 is TGTGCCAGCAGCGAGAATCAAGAGACCCAGTACTTC.